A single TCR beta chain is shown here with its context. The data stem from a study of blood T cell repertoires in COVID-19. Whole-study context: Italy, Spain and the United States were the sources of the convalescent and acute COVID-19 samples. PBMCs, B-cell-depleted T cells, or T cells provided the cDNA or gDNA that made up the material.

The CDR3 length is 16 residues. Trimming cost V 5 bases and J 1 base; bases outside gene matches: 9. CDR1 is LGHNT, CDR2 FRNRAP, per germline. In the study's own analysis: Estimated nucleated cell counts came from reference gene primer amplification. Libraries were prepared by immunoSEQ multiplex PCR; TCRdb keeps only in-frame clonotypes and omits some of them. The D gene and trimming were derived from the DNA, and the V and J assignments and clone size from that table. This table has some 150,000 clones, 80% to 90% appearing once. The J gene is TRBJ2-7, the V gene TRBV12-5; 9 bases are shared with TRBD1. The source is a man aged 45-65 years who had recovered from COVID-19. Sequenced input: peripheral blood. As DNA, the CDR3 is TGTGCTAGTGGTCACGGGACAGGGAGGTTGTCCTACGAGCAGTACTTC. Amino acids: CASGHGTGRLSYEQYF.